This T cell receptor beta chain came from a study of identical twins. Unique molecular identifiers were present on the cDNA, and a universal primer site came from template switching. TCRdb reanalysed the 5' RACE reads using MiXCR and keeps one entry per CDR3 protein. This table holds about 920,000 distinct CDR3 sequences, over 9% found once. Study-wide results and limits: The more abundant beta clonotypes in cord blood had fewer insertions, and memory repertoires did not show this.

Germline assignment: CDR1 KGHSH and CDR2 LQKENI. J was trimmed by 0 bases and V by 6 bases; bases with no gene match: 13. The length of the CDR3 is 19 residues. Of note for this clonotype: The antigen is not known.

The sample was also linked to a second study, of yellow fever vaccine responses in identical twins. From that second work: Vaccine T cell responses of twins reportedly seemed partly convergent and partly personalized.

The chain joins TRBV18 to TRBJ2-7; 14 bases map to TRBD2. This receptor was taken from a woman aged 18-29 years in good health. Sequenced: PBMCs. CDR3 sequence: CASSGTAGTSGSNSYEQYF. As DNA, the CDR3 is TGTGCCAGCTCGGGGACAGCCGGGACTAGCGGGAGCAACTCCTACGAGCAGTACTTC.